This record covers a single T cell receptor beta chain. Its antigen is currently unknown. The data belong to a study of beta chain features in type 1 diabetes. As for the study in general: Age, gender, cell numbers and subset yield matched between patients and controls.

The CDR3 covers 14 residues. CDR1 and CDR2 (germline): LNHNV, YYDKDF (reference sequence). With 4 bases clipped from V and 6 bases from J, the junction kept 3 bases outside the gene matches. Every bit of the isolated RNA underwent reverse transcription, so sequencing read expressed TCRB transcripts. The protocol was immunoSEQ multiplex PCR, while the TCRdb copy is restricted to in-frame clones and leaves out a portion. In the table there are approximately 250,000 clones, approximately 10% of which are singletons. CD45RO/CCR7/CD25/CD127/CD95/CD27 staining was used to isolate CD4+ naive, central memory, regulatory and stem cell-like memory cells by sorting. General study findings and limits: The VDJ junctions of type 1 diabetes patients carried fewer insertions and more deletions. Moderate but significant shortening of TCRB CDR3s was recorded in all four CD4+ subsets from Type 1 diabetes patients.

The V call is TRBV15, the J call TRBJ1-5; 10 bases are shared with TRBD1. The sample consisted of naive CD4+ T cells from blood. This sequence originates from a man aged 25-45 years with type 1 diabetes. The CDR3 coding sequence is TGTGCCACCAGCAAAGGACAGGGGGGTCAGCCCCAGCATTTT. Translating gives CATSKGQGGQPQHF. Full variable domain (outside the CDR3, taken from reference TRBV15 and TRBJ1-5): DAMVIQNPRYQVTQFGKPVTLSCSQTLNHNVMYWYQQKSSQAPKLLFHYYDKDFNNEADTPDNFQSRRPNTSFCFLDIRSPGLGDTAMYLCATSKGQGGQPQHFGDGTRLSIL.